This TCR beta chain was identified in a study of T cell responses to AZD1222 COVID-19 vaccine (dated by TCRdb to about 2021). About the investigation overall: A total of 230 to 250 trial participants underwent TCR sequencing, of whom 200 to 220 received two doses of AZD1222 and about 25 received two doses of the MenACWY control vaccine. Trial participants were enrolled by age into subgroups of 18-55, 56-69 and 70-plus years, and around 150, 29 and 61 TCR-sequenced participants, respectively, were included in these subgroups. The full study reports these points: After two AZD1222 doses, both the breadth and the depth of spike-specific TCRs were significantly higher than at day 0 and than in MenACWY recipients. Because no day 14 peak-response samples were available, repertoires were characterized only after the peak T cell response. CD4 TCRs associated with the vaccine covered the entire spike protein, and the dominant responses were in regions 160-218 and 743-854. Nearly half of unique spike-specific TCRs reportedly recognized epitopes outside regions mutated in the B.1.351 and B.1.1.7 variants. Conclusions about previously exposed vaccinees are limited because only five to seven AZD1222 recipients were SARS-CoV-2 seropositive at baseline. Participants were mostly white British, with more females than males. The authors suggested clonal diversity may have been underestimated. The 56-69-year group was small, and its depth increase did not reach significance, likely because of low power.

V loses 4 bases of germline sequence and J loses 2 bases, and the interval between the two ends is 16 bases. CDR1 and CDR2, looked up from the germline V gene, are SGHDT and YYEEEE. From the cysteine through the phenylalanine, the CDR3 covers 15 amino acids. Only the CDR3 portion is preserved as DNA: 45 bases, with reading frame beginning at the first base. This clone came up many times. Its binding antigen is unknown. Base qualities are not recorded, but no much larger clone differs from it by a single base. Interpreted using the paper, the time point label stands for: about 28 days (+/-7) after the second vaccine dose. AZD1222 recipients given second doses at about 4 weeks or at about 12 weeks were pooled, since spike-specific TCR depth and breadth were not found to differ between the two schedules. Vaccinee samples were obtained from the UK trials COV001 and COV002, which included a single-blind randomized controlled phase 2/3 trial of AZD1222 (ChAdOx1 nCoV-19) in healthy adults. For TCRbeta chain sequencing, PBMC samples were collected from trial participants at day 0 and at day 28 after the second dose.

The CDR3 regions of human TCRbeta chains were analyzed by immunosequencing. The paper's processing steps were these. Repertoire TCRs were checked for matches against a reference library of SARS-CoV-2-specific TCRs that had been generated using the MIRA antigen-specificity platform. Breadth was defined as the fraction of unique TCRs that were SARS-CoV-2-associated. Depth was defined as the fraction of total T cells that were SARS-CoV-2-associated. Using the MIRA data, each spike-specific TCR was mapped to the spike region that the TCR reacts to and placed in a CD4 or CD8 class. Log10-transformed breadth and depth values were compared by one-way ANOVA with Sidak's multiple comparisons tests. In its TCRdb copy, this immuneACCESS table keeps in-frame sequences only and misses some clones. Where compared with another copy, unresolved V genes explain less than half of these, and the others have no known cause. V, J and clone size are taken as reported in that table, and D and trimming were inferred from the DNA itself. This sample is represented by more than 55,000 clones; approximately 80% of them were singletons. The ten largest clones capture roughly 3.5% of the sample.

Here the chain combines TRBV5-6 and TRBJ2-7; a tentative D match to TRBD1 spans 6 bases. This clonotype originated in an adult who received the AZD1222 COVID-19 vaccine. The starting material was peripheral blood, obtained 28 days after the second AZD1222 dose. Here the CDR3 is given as CASSKSIQGTYEQYF. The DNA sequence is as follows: TGTGCCAGCAGCAAAAGCATCCAGGGGACCTACGAGCAGTACTTC.